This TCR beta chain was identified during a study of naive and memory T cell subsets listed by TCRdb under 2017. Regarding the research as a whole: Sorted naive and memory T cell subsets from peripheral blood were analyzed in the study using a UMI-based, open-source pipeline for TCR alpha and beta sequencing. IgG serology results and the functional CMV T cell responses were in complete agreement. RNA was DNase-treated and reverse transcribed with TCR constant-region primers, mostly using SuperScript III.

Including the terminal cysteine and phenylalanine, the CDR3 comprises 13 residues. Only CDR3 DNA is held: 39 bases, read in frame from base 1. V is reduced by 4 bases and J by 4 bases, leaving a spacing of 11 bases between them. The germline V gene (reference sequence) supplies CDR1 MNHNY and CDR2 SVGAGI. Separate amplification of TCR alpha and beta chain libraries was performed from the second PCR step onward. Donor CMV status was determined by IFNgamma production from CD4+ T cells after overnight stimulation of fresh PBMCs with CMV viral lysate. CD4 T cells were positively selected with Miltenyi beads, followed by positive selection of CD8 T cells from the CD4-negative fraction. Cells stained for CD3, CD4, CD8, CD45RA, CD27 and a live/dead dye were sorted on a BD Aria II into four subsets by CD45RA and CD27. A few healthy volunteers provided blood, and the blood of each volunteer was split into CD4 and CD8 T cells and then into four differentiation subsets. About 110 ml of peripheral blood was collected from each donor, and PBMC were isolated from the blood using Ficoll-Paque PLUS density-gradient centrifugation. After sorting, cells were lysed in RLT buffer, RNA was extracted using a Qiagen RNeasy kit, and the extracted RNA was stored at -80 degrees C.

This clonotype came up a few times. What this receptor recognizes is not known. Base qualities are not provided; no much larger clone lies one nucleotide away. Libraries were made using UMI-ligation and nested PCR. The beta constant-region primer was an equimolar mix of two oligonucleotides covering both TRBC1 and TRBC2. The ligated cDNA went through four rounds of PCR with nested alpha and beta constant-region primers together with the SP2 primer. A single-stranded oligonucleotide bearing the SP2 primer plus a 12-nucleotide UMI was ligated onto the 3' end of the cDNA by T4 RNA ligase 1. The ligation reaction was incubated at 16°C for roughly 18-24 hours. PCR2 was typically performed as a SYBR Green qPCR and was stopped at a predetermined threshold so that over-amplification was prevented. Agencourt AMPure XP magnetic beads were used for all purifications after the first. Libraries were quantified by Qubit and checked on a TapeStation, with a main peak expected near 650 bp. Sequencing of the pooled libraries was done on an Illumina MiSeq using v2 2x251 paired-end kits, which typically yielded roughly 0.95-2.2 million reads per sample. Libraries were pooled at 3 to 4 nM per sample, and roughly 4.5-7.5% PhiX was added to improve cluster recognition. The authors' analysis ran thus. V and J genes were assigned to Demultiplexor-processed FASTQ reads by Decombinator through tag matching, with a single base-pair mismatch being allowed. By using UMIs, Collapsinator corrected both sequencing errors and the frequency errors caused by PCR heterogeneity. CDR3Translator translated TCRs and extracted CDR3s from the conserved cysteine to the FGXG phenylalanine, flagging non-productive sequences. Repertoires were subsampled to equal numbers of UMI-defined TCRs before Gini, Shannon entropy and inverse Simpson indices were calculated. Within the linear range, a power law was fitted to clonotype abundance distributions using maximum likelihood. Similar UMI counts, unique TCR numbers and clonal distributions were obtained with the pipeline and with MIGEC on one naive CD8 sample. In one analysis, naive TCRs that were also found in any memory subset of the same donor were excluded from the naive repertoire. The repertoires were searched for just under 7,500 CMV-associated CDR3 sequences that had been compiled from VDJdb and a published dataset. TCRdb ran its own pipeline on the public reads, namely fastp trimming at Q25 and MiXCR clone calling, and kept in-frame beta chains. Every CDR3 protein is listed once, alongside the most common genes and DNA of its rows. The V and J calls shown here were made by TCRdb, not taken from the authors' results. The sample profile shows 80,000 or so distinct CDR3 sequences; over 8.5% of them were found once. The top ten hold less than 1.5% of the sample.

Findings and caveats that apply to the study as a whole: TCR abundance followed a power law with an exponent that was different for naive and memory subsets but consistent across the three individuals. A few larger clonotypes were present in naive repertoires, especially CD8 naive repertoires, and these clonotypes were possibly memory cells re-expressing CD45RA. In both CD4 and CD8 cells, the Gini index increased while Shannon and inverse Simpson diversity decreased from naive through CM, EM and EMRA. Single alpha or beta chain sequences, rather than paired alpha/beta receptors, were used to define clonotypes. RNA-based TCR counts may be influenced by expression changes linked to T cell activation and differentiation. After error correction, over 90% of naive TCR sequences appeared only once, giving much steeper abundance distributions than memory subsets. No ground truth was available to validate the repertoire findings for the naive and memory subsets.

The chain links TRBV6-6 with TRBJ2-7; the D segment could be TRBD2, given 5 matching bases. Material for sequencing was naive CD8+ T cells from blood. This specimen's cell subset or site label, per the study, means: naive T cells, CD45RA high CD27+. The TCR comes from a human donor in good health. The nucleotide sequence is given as TGTGCCAGCAGTTCGGGAAATCGTTACGAGCAGTACTTC. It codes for CASSSGNRYEQYF.